The rows below give T cell receptor beta chains drawn from one sample of a study of Graves' ophthalmopathy and Graves' hyperthyroidism. TCRdb re-analysed the multiplex PCR reads in MiXCR, keeping a single row per CDR3 protein. Seen here are fewer than 600,000 distinct CDR3 sequences, approximately 15% observed once, and the top ten hold 9.8%. Input material: blood. The source is a woman in her twenties or thirties with Graves' ophthalmopathy. The CDR3 runs from the conserved cysteine through the conserved F or W. The D gene is left open where the match is weak. Size is omitted from some rows. Given values are once, few, many or a class for expanded clones.

-	TRBV5-1	-	15	TRBJ2-5	TGCGCCAGCACCTACTTGGCGGGATTACAAGAGACCCAGTACTTC	CASTYLAGLQETQYF
few	TRBV19	TRBD1	15	TRBJ2-7	TGTGCCAGTAGCACAAACAGGGGAAGCAGGTACGAGCAGTACTTC	CASSTNRGSRYEQYF
-	TRBV28	TRBD2	14	TRBJ2-7	TGTGCCAGCAGCGCGACTAGCGGGTATATCGAGCAGTACTTC	CASSATSGYIEQYF
many	TRBV28	-	15	TRBJ1-2	TGTGCCAGCAGTTTATTACGGGGGATTTTAGATGGCTACACCTTC	CASSLLRGILDGYTF
many	TRBV11-3	-	15	TRBJ2-7	TGTGCCAGCAGCATGGGGGTGCAGGGCTCCTACGAGCAGTACTTC	CASSMGVQGSYEQYF
many	TRBV6-5	-	13	TRBJ1-2	TGTGCCAGCAGGCCGAGGGGGACCTATGGCTACACCTTC	CASRPRGTYGYTF
few	TRBV2	-	15	TRBJ2-1	TGTGCCAGCACGTGGGGGGGCCTCTCCTACAATGAGCAGTTCTTC	CASTWGGLSYNEQFF
-	TRBV4-1	-	14	TRBJ2-7	TGCGCCAGCAGCCAAGGAGTAGAAAACTACGAGCAGTGCTTC	CASSQGVENYEQCF
many	TRBV6-5	-	15	TRBJ1-1	TGTGCCAGCTGTCGGGTTGGGCAGATGAACACTGAAGCTTTCTTT	CASCRVGQMNTEAFF
many	TRBV19	TRBD1	16	TRBJ1-5	TGTGCCAGTAGTATAAGGGACAGGGGCCTCAATCAGCCCCAGCATTTT	CASSIRDRGLNQPQHF
many	TRBV7-2	TRBD2	14	TRBJ2-7	TGTGCCAGCAGCCGCCTAGCGGTCTCCTACGAGCAGTACTTC	CASSRLAVSYEQYF
many	TRBV12-3/TRBV12-4	TRBD1	15	TRBJ1-1	TGTGCCAGCAGGCTAGGGACAGGGGGTTTCACTGAAGCTTTCTTT	CASRLGTGGFTEAFF
many	TRBV28	TRBD2	15	TRBJ2-2	TGTGCCAGCAGTTCCCCTAGCGGGATGGCCGGGGAGCTGTTTTTT	CASSSPSGMAGELFF
many	TRBV6-1	-	14	TRBJ2-7	TGTGCCAGCGGCTCGTTTAAGGCATCCTACGAGCAGTACTTC	CASGSFKASYEQYF
many	TRBV20-1	TRBD1	16	TRBJ1-1	TGCAGTGCTAGAGCGGTACCCGAGGGGACAGACACTGAAGCTTTCTTT	CSARAVPEGTDTEAFF
-	TRBV30	-	13	TRBJ2-7	TGTGCCCTAGAAGGGGGGTCAACCTACGAGCAGTACTTC	CALEGGSTYEQYF
many	TRBV4-1	TRBD2	17	TRBJ2-5	TGCGCCAGCAGCCCGGAAGGTAGCGGGGGGGCCGGTGAGACCCAGTACTTC	CASSPEGSGGAGETQYF
many	TRBV2	-	14	TRBJ1-5	TGTGCCAGCAGTGGGGAGAGGGGGAATCAGCCCCAGCATTTT	CASSGERGNQPQHF
many	TRBV6-5	TRBD1	12	TRBJ2-7	TGTGCCAGCAGTCGACAGGGATACGAGCAGTACTTC	CASSRQGYEQYF
many	TRBV7-8	-	14	TRBJ2-5	TGTGCCAGCAGCCAGATGACAGTCCAAGAGACCCAGTACTTC	CASSQMTVQETQYF
few	TRBV27	TRBD1	15	TRBJ2-5	TGTGCCAGCAGTCTGCCCGGGACAGGGGTGGAGACCCAGTACTTC	CASSLPGTGVETQYF
-	TRBV12-3/TRBV12-4	-	15	TRBJ2-7	TGTGCCAGCAGTCCTGGGGACCGTCCTTTGGACGAGCAGTACTTC	CASSPGDRPLDEQYF
-	TRBV29-1	-	12	TRBJ2-7	TGCAGCGTTCAACAGGACCCCTACGAGCAGTACTTC	CSVQQDPYEQYF
many	TRBV27	-	15	TRBJ1-1	TGTGCCAGCAGTCCCCGGGGGGCAGGAGATACTGAAGCTTTCTTT	CASSPRGAGDTEAFF
many	TRBV4-1	-	13	TRBJ1-2	TGCGCCAGCAGCCAAGATCGCTATTCTGGCTACACCTTC	CASSQDRYSGYTF
many	TRBV6-1	-	13	TRBJ1-6	TGTGCCAGCAGCGGAAGGGGTAATTCACCCCTCCACTTT	CASSGRGNSPLHF
many	TRBV20-1	TRBD1	13	TRBJ1-5	TGCAGTGCCTCCACAGGGGGCAGGCAGCCCCAGCATTTT	CSASTGGRQPQHF
many	TRBV7-2	-	15	TRBJ2-7	TGTGCCAGCAGCCCCCTCCTCAGGAGGGTCAACGAGCAGTACTTC	CASSPLLRRVNEQYF
many	TRBV2	-	15	TRBJ2-2	TGTGCCAGCAGTGAAGGAGGGTCAGCCACCGGGGAGCTGTTTTTT	CASSEGGSATGELFF